This is a list of T cell receptor beta chains from one sample in a study of cytomegalovirus exposure and HLA in healthy donors. Profiling relied on immunoSEQ multiplex PCR, and the TCRdb table lists in-frame clones only, not all of them. The table shows 200,000 to 250,000 clones, with over 75% occurring only once. Input material: PBMCs. Source of these receptors: a man aged 18 to 29 in good health and CMV-seropositive. CDR3s include the opening cysteine and the closing phenylalanine or tryptophan. The order of the fields is V gene, J gene, D gene, clone size, CDR3 DNA, CDR3 protein. A D gene is named only where the DNA matches it firmly. Size is omitted from some rows. Given values are once, few, many or a class for expanded clones.

TRBV19	TRBJ2-5	.	few	TGTGCCAGCCACCCCGGGGGGCGCCTGGAGACCCAGTACTTC	CASHPGGRLETQYF
TRBV5-4	TRBJ2-3	TRBD2	once	TGTGCCAGCAGCAGACTAGCGGGAAAGCAAACAGATACGCAGTATTTT	CASSRLAGKQTDTQYF
TRBV28	TRBJ2-2	.	few	TGTGCCAGCAGTTTAGGGCAAAACACCGGGGAGCTGTTTTTT	CASSLGQNTGELFF
TRBV19	TRBJ2-7	TRBD2	.	TGTGCCAGTAAGACCGGGACTAGTTTTAACGAGCAGTACTTC	CASKTGTSFNEQYF
TRBV7-9	TRBJ2-1	.	.	TGTGCCAGCAGCTTAGCGTTTGGTGACAATGAGCAGTTCTTC	CASSLAFGDNEQFF
TRBV29-1	TRBJ1-1	.	.	TGCAGCGTCAACCACCTAGTCAAGGGGAACTCTGAAGCTTTCTTT	CSVNHLVKGNSEAFF
TRBV30	TRBJ2-1	.	.	TGTGCCTGGAGTTTGGGAGCCTACAATGAGCAGTTCTTC	CAWSLGAYNEQFF
TRBV14	TRBJ1-4	.	.	TGTGCCAGCAGCCCACGAGGGGGAACTAATGAAAAACTGTTTTTT	CASSPRGGTNEKLFF
TRBV9	TRBJ2-5	TRBD2	.	TGTGCCAGCAGCGTAGTGGCGGGAGGTGAGACCCAGTACTTC	CASSVVAGGETQYF
TRBV13	TRBJ1-2	TRBD1	.	TGTGCCAGCAGCTTATGGACCGGGACAGGGCCACCTAACTATGGCTACACCTTC	CASSLWTGTGPPNYGYTF
TRBV28	TRBJ1-3	.	.	TGTGCCATCTCCGTGGGGAAAGGAAACACCATATATTTT	CAISVGKGNTIYF
TRBV11-2	TRBJ2-7	.	.	TGTGCCAGCAGCTTAGCGCAGCAGTCCTACGAGCAGTACTTC	CASSLAQQSYEQYF
TRBV12-5	TRBJ1-5	TRBD1	.	TGTGCTAGTGGTCAAGGGACCGGGACAGGGAGCAATCAGCCCCAGCATTTT	CASGQGTGTGSNQPQHF
TRBV28	TRBJ1-2	.	.	TGTGCCAGCAGTTTAACAGGGAAACCTTACTATGGCTACACCTTC	CASSLTGKPYYGYTF
TRBV30	TRBJ1-5	.	.	TGTGCCTGGAGTGGTAGCAATCAGCCCCAGCATTTT	CAWSGSNQPQHF
TRBV28	TRBJ2-5	.	.	TGTGCCAGCAGGGTACTAAACCAAGAGACCCAGTACTTC	CASRVLNQETQYF
TRBV11-1	TRBJ2-7	.	.	TGTGCCAGCAGTCCCCACCTAGGGGGGGACGAGCAGTACTTC	CASSPHLGGDEQYF
TRBV5-4	TRBJ2-7	.	.	TGTGCCAGCAGCTCTCTGGACAGCCTCTACGAGCAGTACTTC	CASSSLDSLYEQYF
TRBV6-1	TRBJ2-7	.	.	TGTGCCAGCAGTGCGGTAAACTCCTACGAGCAGTACTTC	CASSAVNSYEQYF
TRBV30	TRBJ2-3	TRBD2	once	TGTGCCTGGAAGGGGAGCGTGGGGAGGGCCTCGGTTAGAGATACGCAGTATTTT	CAWKGSVGRASVRDTQYF
TRBV20-1	TRBJ2-3	.	.	TGCAGTGTAGATACGCAGTATTTT	CSVDTQYF
TRBV7-6	TRBJ1-2	.	once	TGTGCCAGCAGCTTAGCTGGGAGTCTCGATGGCTACACCTTC	CASSLAGSLDGYTF
TRBV19	TRBJ1-5	.	.	TGTGCCAGTAGTGCCAACAGGGTCGGCAATCAGCCCCAGCATTTT	CASSANRVGNQPQHF
TRBV10-1	TRBJ2-7	TRBD2	few	TGCGCCAGCAGTGAGTCGCAAGCGGGAGCCTACGAGCAGTACTTC	CASSESQAGAYEQYF
TRBV5-1	TRBJ2-6	.	.	TGCGCCAGCCTAGACCCTCTGGGGGCCAACGTCCTGACTTTC	CASLDPLGANVLTF